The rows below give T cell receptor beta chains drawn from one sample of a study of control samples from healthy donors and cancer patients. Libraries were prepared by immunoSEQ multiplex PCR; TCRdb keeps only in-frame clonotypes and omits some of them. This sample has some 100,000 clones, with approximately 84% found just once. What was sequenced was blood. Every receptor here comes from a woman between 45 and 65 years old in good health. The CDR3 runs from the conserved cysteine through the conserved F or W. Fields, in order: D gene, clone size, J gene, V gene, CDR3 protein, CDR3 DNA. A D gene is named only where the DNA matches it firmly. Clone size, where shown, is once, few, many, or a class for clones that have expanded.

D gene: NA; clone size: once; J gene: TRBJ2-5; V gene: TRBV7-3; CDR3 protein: CASSSGTAKETQYF; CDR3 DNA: TGTGCCAGCAGCTCCGGGACTGCAAAAGAGACCCAGTACTTC
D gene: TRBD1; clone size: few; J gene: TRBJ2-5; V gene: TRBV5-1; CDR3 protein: CASSLDRGIGETQYF; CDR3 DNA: TGCGCCAGCTCGTTGGACAGGGGGATAGGAGAGACCCAGTACTTC
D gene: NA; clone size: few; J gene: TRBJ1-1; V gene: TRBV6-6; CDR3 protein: CASSIPGGTEAFF; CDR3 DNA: TGTGCCAGCAGTATCCCCGGAGGCACTGAAGCTTTCTTT
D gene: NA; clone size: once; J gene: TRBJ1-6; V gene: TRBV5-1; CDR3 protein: CASSLEVGGRGNSPLHF; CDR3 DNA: TGCGCCAGCAGCTTGGAAGTGGGGGGCAGGGGTAATTCACCCCTCCACTTT
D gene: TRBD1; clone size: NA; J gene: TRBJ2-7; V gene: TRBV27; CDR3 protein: CASSPSGTGGNEQYF; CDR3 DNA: TGTGCCAGCAGTCCGAGCGGGACAGGGGGGAACGAGCAGTACTTC
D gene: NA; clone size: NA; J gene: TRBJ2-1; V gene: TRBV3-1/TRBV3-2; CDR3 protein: CASSQGVGPSGGEQFF; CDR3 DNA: TGTGCCAGCAGCCAAGGGGTAGGACCCTCTGGCGGTGAGCAGTTCTTC
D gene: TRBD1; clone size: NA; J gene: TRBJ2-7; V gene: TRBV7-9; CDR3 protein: CASSLRVGQGVHEQYF; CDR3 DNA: TGTGCCAGCAGCCTAAGGGTAGGACAGGGCGTCCACGAGCAGTACTTC
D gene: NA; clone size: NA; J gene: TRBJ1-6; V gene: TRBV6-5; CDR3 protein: CASSRNTASPLHF; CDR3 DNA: TGTGCCAGCAGTCGAAACACAGCTTCACCCCTCCACTTT
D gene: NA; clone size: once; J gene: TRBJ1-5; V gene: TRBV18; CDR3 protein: CASSPRIGDSNQPQHF; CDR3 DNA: TGTGCCAGCTCACCAAGAATCGGCGATAGCAATCAGCCCCAGCATTTT
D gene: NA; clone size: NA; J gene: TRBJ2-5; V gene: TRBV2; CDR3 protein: CASSNDQGPGETQYF; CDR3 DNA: TGTGCCAGCAGTAACGATCAGGGGCCCGGGGAGACCCAGTACTTC
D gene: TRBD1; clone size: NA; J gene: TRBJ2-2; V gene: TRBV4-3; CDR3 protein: CASSPRQGLAGELFF; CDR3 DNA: TGCGCCAGCAGCCCGAGACAGGGGTTGGCCGGGGAGCTGTTTTTT
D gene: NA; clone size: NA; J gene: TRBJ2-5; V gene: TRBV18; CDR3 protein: CASVREIQETQYF; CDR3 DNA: TGTGCCAGCGTCCGGGAGATCCAAGAGACCCAGTACTTC
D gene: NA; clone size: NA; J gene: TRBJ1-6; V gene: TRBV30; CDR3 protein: CAWSVRNNSPLHF; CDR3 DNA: TGTGCCTGGAGTGTACGGAATAATTCACCCCTCCACTTT
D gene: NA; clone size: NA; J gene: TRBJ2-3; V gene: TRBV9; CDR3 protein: CASSLGTRSDTQYF; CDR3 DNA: TGTGCCAGCAGCCTCGGGACCCGGTCAGATACGCAGTATTTT
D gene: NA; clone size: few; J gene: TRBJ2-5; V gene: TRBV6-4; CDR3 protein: CASSDQASGTQYF; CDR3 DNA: TGTGCCAGCAGTGACCAAGCGTCTGGGACCCAGTACTTC
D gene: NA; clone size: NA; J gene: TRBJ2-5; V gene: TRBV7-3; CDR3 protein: CASSSGESIGRETQYF; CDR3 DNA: TGTGCCAGCAGCAGCGGAGAGAGCATCGGACGAGAGACCCAGTACTTC
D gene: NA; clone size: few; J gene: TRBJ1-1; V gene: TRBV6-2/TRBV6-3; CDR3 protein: CASSYGGTRNTEAFF; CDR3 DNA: TGTGCCAGCAGTTACGGAGGGACGCGGAACACTGAAGCTTTCTTT
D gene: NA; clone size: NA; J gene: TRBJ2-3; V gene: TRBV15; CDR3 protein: CATTTKGESTDTQYF; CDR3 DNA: TGTGCCACCACCACAAAGGGGGAGAGCACAGATACGCAGTATTTT
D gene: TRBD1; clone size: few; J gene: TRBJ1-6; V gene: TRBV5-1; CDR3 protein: CASSLDRTGVNSPLHF; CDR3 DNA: TGCGCCAGCAGCTTGGACAGGACAGGGGTTAATTCACCCCTCCACTTT
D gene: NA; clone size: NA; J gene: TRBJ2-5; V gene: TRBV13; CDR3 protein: CASRTQGHGTQYF; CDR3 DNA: TGTGCCAGCAGGACGCAGGGGCACGGGACCCAGTACTTC
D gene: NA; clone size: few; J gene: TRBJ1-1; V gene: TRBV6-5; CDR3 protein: CASSSRTGNTEAFF; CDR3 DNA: TGTGCCAGCAGTTCCCGAACAGGGAACACTGAAGCTTTCTTT
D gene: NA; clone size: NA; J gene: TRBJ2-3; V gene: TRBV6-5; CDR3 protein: CASSYSRALVVF; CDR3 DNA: TGTGCCAGCAGTTACAGTCGTGCTCTAGTCGTTTTT
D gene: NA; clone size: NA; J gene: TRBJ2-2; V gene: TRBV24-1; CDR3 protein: CATSRPPTGELFF; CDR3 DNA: TGTGCCACCAGTCGACCACCCACCGGGGAGCTGTTTTTT
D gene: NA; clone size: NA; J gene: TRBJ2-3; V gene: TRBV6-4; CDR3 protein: CASSEVLTGSTDTQYF; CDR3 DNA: TGTGCCAGCAGTGAAGTGTTGACTGGCAGCACAGATACGCAGTATTTT
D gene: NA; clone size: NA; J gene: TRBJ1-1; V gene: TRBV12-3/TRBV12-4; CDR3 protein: CATRRTASRAFF; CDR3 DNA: TGTGCCACCCGGAGGACGGCTTCACGAGCTTTCTTT
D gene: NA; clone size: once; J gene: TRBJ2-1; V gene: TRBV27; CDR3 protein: CASSFPPYTYNEQFF; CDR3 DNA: TGTGCCAGCAGTTTCCCCCCGTACACCTACAATGAGCAGTTCTTC